Following are 2 T cell receptor beta chains from one sample sequenced in a study of cytomegalovirus exposure and HLA in healthy donors. The PCR was carried out with 60 Vbeta primers and 13 Jbeta primers. Using immunoSEQ multiplex PCR, the repertoire was profiled, and TCRdb retains in-frame clones only, with some absent. The table includes roughly 110,000 clones, roughly 82% detected once. The sequenced sample consisted of PBMCs. Receptors were obtained from a young man in good health and CMV-seropositive.

This rearrangement joins TRBV5-6 to TRBJ1-6, with TRBD1 as a possible D gene (6 bases). Deletions cut 2 bases from V and 9 bases from J, with 12 bases between. This CDR3 spans 14 amino acids. The germline V gene encodes CDR1 SGHDT and CDR2 YYEEEE. The CDR3 sequence: CASSFSDRASPLHF. DNA of the CDR3: TGTGCCAGCAGCTTCTCGGACAGAGCTTCACCCCTCCACTTT.

This chain links TRBV5-6 with TRBJ1-2; D gene unclear. The germline V and J ends were trimmed by 0 bases and 5 bases, with 17 bases remaining between them. The CDR3 length is 16 residues. Germline V gene lookup returns CDR1 SGHDT and CDR2 YYEEEE. The CDR3 nucleotides are TGTGCCAGCAGCTTGGCTACGTCAACGGGAGGGTATGGCTACACCTTC. Protein sequence: CASSLATSTGGYGYTF.